This T cell receptor (beta chain) appears in the sequencing data of a study of response to subunit inactivated influenza vaccine. Study conclusions and caveats: T cells newly recruited by each seasonal influenza vaccination are few, the authors suggested.

Via MiXCR, TCRdb re-called the RT-PCR reads, giving one row per CDR3 protein. The data show some 500,000 distinct CDR3 sequences, under 15% seen once. The CDR3 has 13 residues. V shed 7 bases and J shed 4 bases, with 13 bases lying between them. Germline-derived CDR1 and CDR2 are SGHTS and YDEGEE. Regarding this clonotype: Antigen unknown.

The sequence was collected from a man aged 50-60 years who received an inactivated influenza vaccine. Sequenced here: PBMCs from blood, sampled roughly 48 days after vaccination. The chain carries TRBV5-8 and TRBJ2-3; the D gene is possibly TRBD2 (6 bases). The CDR3 bases are TGTGCCAGCGGCCCGGGACTCGCAGATACGCAGTATTTT. This encodes CASGPGLADTQYF.